The 9 T cell receptor beta chains listed next were all sequenced from one sample in a study of blood T cells in healthy people across ages. Using a J-beta primer mix together with a sample-barcoded 5' primer, a second PCR was run for roughly 7 to 11 cycles. TCRdb redid the calling of the 5' RACE reads with MiXCR, one entry per CDR3 protein. The table lists 800,000 to 1,300,000 distinct CDR3 sequences, under 30% of them singletons. The data were also submitted as part of a second study, on T cells of mothers and their children.

The sample was blood. Receptors were obtained from a girl aged 2-10 years in good health.

The rearrangement uses TRBV11-3 and TRBJ2-5; perhaps D is TRBD1 or TRBD2 (5 bases each). V lost 0 bases and J 9 bases, leaving 8 bases between the germline ends. The CDR3 has 12 residues. Germline CDR1 and CDR2: SGHNT and YENEEA. The CDR3 DNA follows: TGTGCCAGCAGCTTAGAGTCGGGACCCCAGTACTTC. This sequence encodes CASSLESGPQYF.

This clonotype was recorded a few times. The CDR3 sequence is CSARPSRGQETQYF. The CDR3 nucleotides read TGCAGTGCTAGGCCCAGCAGGGGCCAAGAGACCCAGTACTTC. The V gene is TRBV20-1, the J gene TRBJ2-5, with D maybe TRBD1 (6 bases). CDR1 is DFQATT, CDR2 SNEGSKA, per germline (reference sequence). The CDR3 extends over 14 amino acids. Trimming removed 3 bases from V and 1 base from J, with 12 bases in between.

V usage is TRBV7-9 and J usage is TRBJ2-4; D is possibly TRBD1 (6 bases). Trimming shortened V by 3 bases and J by 6 bases, and 9 bases separated the two germline ends. The CDR3 length is 13 residues. Looked up from germline, CDR1 is SEHNR and CDR2 is FQNEAQ (reference sequence). The CDR3 sequence: CASSLGAGNIQYF. For the CDR3, the DNA is TGTGCCAGCAGCTTGGGGGCGGGAAACATTCAGTACTTC.

The chain links TRBV20-1 to TRBJ2-7; 7 nucleotides line up with TRBD1. V trimming: 5 bases; J trimming: 0 bases; junction bases outside the gene matches: 7. The CDR3 consists of 14 residues. The V gene's germline CDR1 is DFQATT and CDR2 SNEGSKA (reference sequence). This chain's CDR3 is CSAPSRDSSYEQYF. The CDR3 DNA sequence: TGCAGTGCTCCGTCCCGGGACAGCTCCTACGAGCAGTACTTC.

This clonotype was seen once. The chain has TRBV15 and TRBJ2-1; possibly TRBD1 for D (6 bases). The DNA matches TRBJ2-7 better at its end, which makes the J call doubtful. Looked up from germline, CDR1 is LNHNV and CDR2 is YYDKDF (reference sequence). The CDR3 is 11 amino acids. CDR3 amino acids: CATSSQGEQYF. For the CDR3, the DNA is TGTGCCACCAGCAGCCAGGGGGAGCAGTACTTC.

The chain couples TRBV6-5 to TRBJ1-5, with no clear D. Germline V CDR1 and CDR2: MNHEY, SVGAGI. The CDR3 totals 13 residues. Trimming shortened V by 5 bases and J by 7 bases, and 12 bases separated the two germline ends. CDR3 coding DNA: TGTGCCAGCAGTCAAATCGCCGGGCAGCCCCAGCATTTT. Its translation is CASSQIAGQPQHF.

The V and J genes are TRBV9 and TRBJ2-5, with unresolved D. Trimming took 4 bases from V and 1 from J, leaving 14 bases between them. There are 15 residues in the CDR3. Germline loops: CDR1 SGDLS, CDR2 YYNGEE. The CDR3 DNA reads TGTGCCAGCAGCCCGTCCCTCGCCAGCCAAGAGACCCAGTACTTC. Residues: CASSPSLASQETQYF.

A single count supports this clonotype. The gene calls are TRBV29-1 and TRBJ2-7; D possibly uses TRBD1 or TRBD2 (5 bases each). Germline V gene lookup returns CDR1 SQVTM and CDR2 ANQGSEA. CDR3 length: 14 amino acids. Between the trimmed V and J ends, which lost 3 bases and 2 bases, there was a span of 14 bases. The CDR3 here is CSVEGEGLPYEQYF. The CDR3 DNA is TGCAGCGTTGAGGGGGAAGGACTTCCCTACGAGCAGTACTTC.

This chain joins TRBV4-1 and TRBJ2-3, with 7 bases lining up with TRBD2. Germline V gene data show CDR1 as MGHRA and CDR2 as YSYEKL. The length of the CDR3 is 15 residues. V shed 4 bases and J 0 bases; nucleotides not matched to a gene: 4. As DNA, the CDR3 is TGCGCCAGCAGCCCCGGGGGGAGAAGCACAGATACGCAGTATTTT. It codes for CASSPGGRSTDTQYF.